The 21 T cell receptor beta chains in this list originate from one sample, sequenced in a study of blood T cell repertoires in COVID-19. The method was immunoSEQ multiplex PCR; TCRdb's version includes in-frame clones alone and lacks a portion of them. The table includes 170,000 or so clones, approximately 85% detected once. Sequenced input: PBMCs or T cells enriched from blood (not recorded which). Receptor source: a middle-aged man who had recovered from COVID-19.

The J gene is TRBJ2-3, the V gene TRBV7-9; D is perhaps TRBD1 (5 bases). The CDR3 consists of 18 residues. From germline, CDR1 is SEHNR and CDR2 FQNEAQ (reference sequence). The germline V and J ends were trimmed by 0 bases and 1 base, with 17 bases remaining between them. In DNA form, the CDR3 reads TGTGCCAGCAGCTTAGCGCAGTTCGTGGACACACGCACAGATACGCAGTATTTT. Amino acid sequence: CASSLAQFVDTRTDTQYF.

The chain links TRBV5-1 to TRBJ2-1, with a weak D call TRBD2 (5 bases). There are 15 residues in the CDR3. Per the germline V gene, CDR1 is SGHRS and CDR2 is YFSETQ. Trimming shortened V by 4 bases and J by 3 bases, and 14 bases separated the two germline ends. The CDR3 DNA is TGCGCCAGCAGCCGAAGCGGAGCCGACTACAATGAGCAGTTCTTC. Encoded protein: CASSRSGADYNEQFF. Using reference TRBV5-1 and TRBJ2-1 for the parts outside the CDR3, the full variable domain is KAGVTQTPRYLIKTRGQQVTLSCSPISGHRSVSWYQQTPGQGLQFLFEYFSETQRNKGNFPGRFSGRQFSNSRSEMNVSTLELGDSALYLCASSRSGADYNEQFFGPGTRLTVL.

The chain combines TRBV3-1 (or the pseudogene TRBV3-2) with TRBJ2-7; D possibly corresponds to TRBD1 (5 bases). CDR3 length: 12 residues. Trimming shortened V by 3 bases and J by 6 bases, and 9 bases separated the two germline ends. Germline loops: CDR1 LGHDT, CDR2 YNNKEL (reference sequence). The CDR3 sequence is CASSHHQGEQYF. The CDR3 DNA reads as TGTGCCAGCAGCCACCACCAGGGCGAGCAGTACTTC.

J is TRBJ1-2 and V is TRBV4-1; 9 positions agree with TRBD1. V trimming: 1 base; J trimming: 6 bases; junction bases outside the gene matches: 12. The CDR3 contains 17 residues. Germline assignment: CDR1 MGHRA and CDR2 YSYEKL. CDR3 coding DNA: TGCGCCAGCAGCCAAGGAGGAGATACAGGGGGCTGGGATGGCTACACCTTC. Translating gives CASSQGGDTGGWDGYTF.

The DNA for the CDR3 is TGTGCCAGCAGCTTGGCCGGGGGGCCCTACGAGCAGTACTTC. It is translated as CASSLAGGPYEQYF. The chain uses TRBV5-4 and TRBJ2-7; D may be TRBD2 (7 bases). The length of the CDR3 is 14 residues. The ends were cut back, 0 bases at V and 2 bases at J, with 9 bases in the middle. Germline-derived CDR1 and CDR2 are SGHNT and YYREEE (reference sequence).

This clone was seen once. The chain carries TRBV5-3 and TRBJ1-1; D is undetermined. TRBV5-3 is flagged as an ORF with uncertain function. CDR3 length: 17 amino acids. Trimming shortened V by 4 bases and J by 4 bases, and 23 bases separated the two germline ends. The CDR3 DNA reads as TGTGCCAGAAGCCCAGGAAATCTGGGGTTAGCGGGCACTGAAGCTTTCTTT. Translation: CARSPGNLGLAGTEAFF.

The chain combines TRBV28 with TRBJ2-1; D is perhaps TRBD2 (7 bases). The germline gives CDR1 MDHEN, CDR2 SYDVKM. This CDR3 comprises 17 residues. Trimming removed 3 bases at V and 2 bases at J, with 17 bases between. CDR3 amino acids: CASSFLGGEFAYNEQFF. DNA of the CDR3: TGTGCCAGCAGTTTTTTAGGGGGGGAGTTCGCCTACAATGAGCAGTTCTTC.

V usage is TRBV27 and J usage is TRBJ2-2; 10 nucleotides match TRBD1. This CDR3 has 16 residues. Germline V lookup: CDR1 MNHEY, CDR2 SMNVEV (reference sequence). V lost 3 bases, J lost 5 bases, and 6 bases stayed unmatched. CDR3 sequence: CASSFRWTGGTGELFF. The CDR3 DNA follows: TGTGCCAGCAGTTTTCGTTGGACAGGGGGAACCGGGGAGCTGTTTTTT.

The genes are TRBV28 and TRBJ1-2; possibly TRBD1 for D (6 bases). The germline V gene encodes CDR1 MDHEN and CDR2 SYDVKM. The V end was cut by 5 bases, the J end by 3 bases, with 10 bases between. The CDR3 has 13 amino acids. This CDR3 is CASSVRTDYGYTF. The CDR3 nucleotides read TGTGCCAGCAGTGTAAGGACAGACTATGGCTACACCTTC.

V is TRBV28 and J is TRBJ1-1; no clear D gene. The CDR3 covers 13 residues. From germline, CDR1 is MDHEN and CDR2 SYDVKM. Trimming took off 6 bases at V and 5 bases at J, with 13 bases between the two ends. The CDR3 DNA sequence: TGTGCCAGCAGCCTAAGGAGAAAAACTGAAGCTTTCTTT. Its translation: CASSLRRKTEAFF. Variable domain in full (rest from reference TRBV28 and TRBJ1-1): DVKVTQSSRYLVKRTGEKVFLECVQDMDHENMFWYRQDPGLGLRLIYFSYDVKMKEKGDIPEGYSVSREKKERFSLILESASTNQTSMYLCASSLRRKTEAFFGQGTRLTVV.

The chain uses TRBV19 and TRBJ1-3; D perhaps matches TRBD1 (5 bases). The CDR3 totals 14 residues. Per the germline V gene, CDR1 is LNHDA and CDR2 is SQIVND (reference sequence). Trimming took 2 bases from V and 5 from J, leaving 10 bases between them. CDR3 nucleotide sequence: TGTGCCAGTAGTATACAGGGCTTAAGAAACACCATATATTTT. Residues: CASSIQGLRNTIYF.

V and J are TRBV20-1 and TRBJ1-1, with D perhaps matching TRBD1 (6 bases). Per the germline V gene, CDR1 is DFQATT and CDR2 is SNEGSKA (reference sequence). V lost 3 bases to trimming and J lost 0 bases, with 17 bases between them. The CDR3 is 16 amino acids. The CDR3: CSASRGTSGMNTEAFF. The CDR3 DNA sequence: TGCAGTGCTAGTAGGGGGACCTCTGGGATGAACACTGAAGCTTTCTTT.

The genes are TRBV18 and TRBJ2-7; 7 bases align to TRBD1. V shed 6 bases and J 6 bases; nucleotides not matched to a gene: 8. The CDR3 has 13 amino acids. From germline, CDR1 is KGHSH and CDR2 LQKENI. CDR3 nucleotide sequence: TGTGCCAGCTCCACCCAAACAGGGGTCGAGCAGTACTTC. Amino acid sequence: CASSTQTGVEQYF.

This clone was detected only once. The chain employs TRBV5-1 and TRBJ1-1; TRBD1 matches at 8 bases. The germline gives CDR1 SGHRS, CDR2 YFSETQ. The CDR3 runs 16 residues. The V segment lost 2 bases and the J segment 3 bases; nucleotides outside the gene matches: 9. CDR3 sequence reads: CASSFLAGGAYTEAFF. DNA for the CDR3: TGCGCCAGCAGCTTTTTAGCAGGGGGCGCATACACTGAAGCTTTCTTT.

The CDR3 DNA follows: TGTGCCAGCAGCTTGGTGGGGGACAGTGAAGCTTTCTTT. This translates into CASSLVGDSEAFF. The chain is built from TRBV5-4 and TRBJ1-1; 7 nucleotides match TRBD1. CDR1 is SGHNT, CDR2 YYREEE, per germline (reference sequence). This CDR3 comprises 13 residues. With V trimmed by 0 bases and J by 7 bases, 3 bases remained unmatched.

The CDR3 region has the DNA TGTGCCAGTACCATAGGGGGACTAGCGGGAGGGAAAGCCAAAAACATTCAGTACTTC. It specifies CASTIGGLAGGKAKNIQYF. V gene TRBV19 combines with J gene TRBJ2-4, with 16 bases that match TRBD2. The germline CDR1 and CDR2 sequences are LNHDA and SQIVND (reference sequence). The CDR3 is 19 amino acids. J lost 0 bases, V lost 7 bases, and 9 bases had no gene match.

This chain links TRBV14 with TRBJ1-3; D remains unclear. The V gene's germline CDR1 is SGHDN and CDR2 FVKESK. The V end was cut by 0 bases, the J end by 7 bases, with 13 bases between. This CDR3 spans 15 amino acids. The CDR3 DNA is TGTGCCAGCAGCCAAGATGGCTTCGCGGGGAACACCATATATTTT. Translating it yields CASSQDGFAGNTIYF.

The chain combines TRBV6-5 with TRBJ1-4; 7 bases map to TRBD1. This CDR3 has 13 amino acids. The germline CDR1 and CDR2 sequences are MNHEY and SVGAGI. Trimming at V came to 7 bases and at J to 7 bases, leaving 6 bases not matched to a gene. This chain's CDR3 is CASKGQLSEKLFF. The CDR3 nucleotides are TGTGCCAGCAAGGGACAGTTGAGTGAAAAACTGTTTTTT.

This clone was found once. The V call is TRBV7-9, the J call TRBJ1-1; no reliable D call. The V end lost 5 bases, the J end lost 4 bases, and 17 bases lay between the germline ends. This CDR3 has 15 residues. The germline V gene has CDR1 SEHNR and CDR2 FQNEAQ (reference sequence). The DNA for the CDR3 is TGTGCCAGCAGCCAGACGCCTGGAGCGGGCACTGAAGCTTTCTTT. It is translated as CASSQTPGAGTEAFF.

The rearrangement links TRBV27 to TRBJ2-7; TRBD2 matches at 8 bases. The germline V gene encodes CDR1 MNHEY and CDR2 SMNVEV (reference sequence). V shed 5 bases, J shed 4 bases, and the junction held 7 bases outside the gene matches. The CDR3 sequence is 14 residues long. The CDR3 DNA reads TGTGCCAGCAGTCCCGGCGGGGGGCGGTACGAGCAGTACTTC. Residues: CASSPGGGRYEQYF.

The chain carries TRBV3-1 (or the pseudogene TRBV3-2) and TRBJ1-1; TRBD1 might be the D (5 bases). The V gene lost 1 base and the J gene lost 1 base, with 7 bases spanning the gap. CDR3 size: 14 residues. Germline lookup yields CDR1 LGHDT and CDR2 YNNKEL (reference sequence). The CDR3: CASSQVDRNTEAFF. In DNA form, the CDR3 reads TGTGCCAGCAGCCAAGTCGACAGGAACACTGAAGCTTTCTTT.